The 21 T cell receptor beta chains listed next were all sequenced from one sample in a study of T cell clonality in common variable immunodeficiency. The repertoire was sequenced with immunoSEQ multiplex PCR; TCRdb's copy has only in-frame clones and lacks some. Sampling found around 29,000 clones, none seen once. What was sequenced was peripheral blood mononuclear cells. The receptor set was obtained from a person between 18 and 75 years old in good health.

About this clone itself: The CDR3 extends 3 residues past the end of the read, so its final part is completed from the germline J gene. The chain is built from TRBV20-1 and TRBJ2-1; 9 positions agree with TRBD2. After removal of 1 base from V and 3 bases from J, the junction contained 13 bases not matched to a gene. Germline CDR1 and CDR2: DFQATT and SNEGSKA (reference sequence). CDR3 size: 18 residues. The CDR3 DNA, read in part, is TGCAGTGCTAGAGGAAGATCCCCAGCGGGGGGATTCTACAATGAG. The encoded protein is CSARGRSPAGGFYNE. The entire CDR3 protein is CSARGRSPAGGFYNEQFF.

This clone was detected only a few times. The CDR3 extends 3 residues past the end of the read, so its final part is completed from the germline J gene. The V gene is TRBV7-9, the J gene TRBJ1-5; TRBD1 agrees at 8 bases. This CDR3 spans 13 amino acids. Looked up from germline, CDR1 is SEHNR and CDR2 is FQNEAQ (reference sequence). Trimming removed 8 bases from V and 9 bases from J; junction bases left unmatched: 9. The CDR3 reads CASSQGDWGPQHF. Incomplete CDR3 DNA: TGTGCCAGCTCACAGGGGGACTGGGGGCCC.

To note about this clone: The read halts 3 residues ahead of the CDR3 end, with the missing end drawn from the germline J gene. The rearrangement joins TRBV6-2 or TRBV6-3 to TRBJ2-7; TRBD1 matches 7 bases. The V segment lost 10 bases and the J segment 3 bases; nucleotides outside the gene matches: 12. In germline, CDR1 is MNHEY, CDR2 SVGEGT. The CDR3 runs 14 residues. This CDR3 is CAIARQGDYYEQYF. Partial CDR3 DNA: TGTGCCATAGCCAGACAGGGAGACTACTACGAG.

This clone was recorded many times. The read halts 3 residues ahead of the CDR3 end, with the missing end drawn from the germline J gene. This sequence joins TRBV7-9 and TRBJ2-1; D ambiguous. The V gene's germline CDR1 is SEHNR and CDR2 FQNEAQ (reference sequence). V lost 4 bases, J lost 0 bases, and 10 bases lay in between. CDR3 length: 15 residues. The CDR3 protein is CASSSTVSSYNEQFF. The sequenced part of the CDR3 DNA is TGTGCCAGCAGCTCCACTGTGAGCTCCTACAATGAG.

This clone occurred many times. The chain's CDR3 is CASIPGRTGELFF. The CDR3 bases that were read are TGCGCCAGCATCCCGGGTAGAACCGGGGAG. The chain recombines TRBV5-1 with TRBJ2-2; D not resolved. Sequencing ends 3 residues short of the CDR3 end; the germline J gene provides the rest. Germline V gene sequence: CDR1 SGHRS, CDR2 YFSETQ. The CDR3 loop spans 13 amino acids. V was cut by 6 bases and J by 5 bases, with 11 bases left in between.

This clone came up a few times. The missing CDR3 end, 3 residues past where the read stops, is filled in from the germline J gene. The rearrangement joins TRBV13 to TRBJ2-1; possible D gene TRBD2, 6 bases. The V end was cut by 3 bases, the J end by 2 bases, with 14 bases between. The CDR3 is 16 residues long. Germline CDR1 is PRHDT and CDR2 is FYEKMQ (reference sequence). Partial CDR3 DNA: TGTGCCAGCAGCTTGTACGGGGGAATTGCCTACAATGAG. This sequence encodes CASSLYGGIAYNE. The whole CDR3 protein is CASSLYGGIAYNEQFF. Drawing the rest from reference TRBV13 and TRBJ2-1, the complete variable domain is AAGVIQSPRHLIKEKRETATLKCYPIPRHDTVYWYQQGPGQDPQFLISFYEKMQSDKGSIPDRFSAQQFSDYHSELNMSSLELGDSALYFCASSLYGGIAYNEQFFGPGTRLTVL.

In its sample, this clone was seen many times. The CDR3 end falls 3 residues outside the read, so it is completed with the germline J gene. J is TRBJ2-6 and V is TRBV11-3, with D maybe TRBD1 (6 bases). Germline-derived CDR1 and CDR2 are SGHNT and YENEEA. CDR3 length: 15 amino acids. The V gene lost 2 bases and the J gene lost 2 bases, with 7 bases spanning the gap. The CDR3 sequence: CASSLQGTGANVLTF. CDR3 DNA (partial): TGTGCCAGCAGCTTACAGGGGACTGGGGCCAACGTC.

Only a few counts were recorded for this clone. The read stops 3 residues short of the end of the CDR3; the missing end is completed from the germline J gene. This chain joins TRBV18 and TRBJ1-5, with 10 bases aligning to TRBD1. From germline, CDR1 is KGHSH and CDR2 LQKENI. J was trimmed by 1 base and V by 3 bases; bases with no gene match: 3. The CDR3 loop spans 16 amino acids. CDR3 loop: CASSPGQGTSNQPQHF. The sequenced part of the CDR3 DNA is TGTGCCAGCTCACCGGGACAGGGGACAAGCAATCAGCCC.

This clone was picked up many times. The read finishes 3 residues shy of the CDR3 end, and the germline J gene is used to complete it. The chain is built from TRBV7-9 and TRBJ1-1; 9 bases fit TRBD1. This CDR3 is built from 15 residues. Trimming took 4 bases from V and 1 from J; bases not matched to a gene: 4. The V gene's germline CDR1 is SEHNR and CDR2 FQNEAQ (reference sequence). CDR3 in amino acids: CASSSLDRGNTEAFF. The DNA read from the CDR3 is TGTGCCAGCAGCTCTCTGGACAGGGGGAACACTGAA.

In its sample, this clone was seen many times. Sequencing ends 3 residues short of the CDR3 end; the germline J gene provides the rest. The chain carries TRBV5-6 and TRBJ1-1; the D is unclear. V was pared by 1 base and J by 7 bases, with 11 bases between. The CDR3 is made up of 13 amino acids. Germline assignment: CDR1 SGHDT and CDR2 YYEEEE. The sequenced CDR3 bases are TGTGCCAGCAGCTTGTGGCGCACAGATGAA. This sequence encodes CASSLWRTDE. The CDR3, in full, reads CASSLWRTDEAFF.

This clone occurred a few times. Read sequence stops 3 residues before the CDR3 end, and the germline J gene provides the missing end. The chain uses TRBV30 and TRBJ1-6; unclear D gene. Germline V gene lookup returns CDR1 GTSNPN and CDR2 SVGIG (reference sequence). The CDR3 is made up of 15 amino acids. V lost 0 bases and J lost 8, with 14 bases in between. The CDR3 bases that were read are TGTGCCTGGAGTGTCCCCTCGGCGGGCTATTCACCC. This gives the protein CAWSVPSAGYSP. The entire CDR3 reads CAWSVPSAGYSPLHF.

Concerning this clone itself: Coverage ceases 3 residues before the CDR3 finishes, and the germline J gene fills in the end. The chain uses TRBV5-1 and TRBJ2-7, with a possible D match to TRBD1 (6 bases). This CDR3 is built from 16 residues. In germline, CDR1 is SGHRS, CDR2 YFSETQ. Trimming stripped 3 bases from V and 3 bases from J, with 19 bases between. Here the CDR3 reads CASSSWDTKGHYEQYF. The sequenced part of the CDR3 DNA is TGCGCCAGCAGCTCGTGGGACACAAAAGGGCACTACGAG.

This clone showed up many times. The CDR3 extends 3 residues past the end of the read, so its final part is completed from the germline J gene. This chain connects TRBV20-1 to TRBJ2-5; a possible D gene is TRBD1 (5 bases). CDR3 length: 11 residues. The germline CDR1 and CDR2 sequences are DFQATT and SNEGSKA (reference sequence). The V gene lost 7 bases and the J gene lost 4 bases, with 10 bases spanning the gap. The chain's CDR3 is CSGGAGETQYF. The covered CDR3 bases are TGCAGTGGGGGCGCAGGAGAGACC.

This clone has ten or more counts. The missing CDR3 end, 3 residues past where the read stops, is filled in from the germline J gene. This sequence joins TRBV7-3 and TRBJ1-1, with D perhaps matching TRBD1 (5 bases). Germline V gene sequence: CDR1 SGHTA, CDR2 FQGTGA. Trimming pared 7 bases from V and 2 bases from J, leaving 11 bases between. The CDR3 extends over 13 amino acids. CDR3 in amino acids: CASMWTLNTEAFF. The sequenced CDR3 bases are TGTGCCAGCATGTGGACACTTAACACTGAA.

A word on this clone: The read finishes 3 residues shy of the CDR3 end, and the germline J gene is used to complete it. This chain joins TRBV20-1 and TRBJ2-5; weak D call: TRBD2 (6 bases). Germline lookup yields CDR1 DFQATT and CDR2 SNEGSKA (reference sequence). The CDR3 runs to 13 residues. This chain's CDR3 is CSIDLAVSGTQYF. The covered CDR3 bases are TGCAGCATCGACTTAGCGGTCTCGGGGACC.

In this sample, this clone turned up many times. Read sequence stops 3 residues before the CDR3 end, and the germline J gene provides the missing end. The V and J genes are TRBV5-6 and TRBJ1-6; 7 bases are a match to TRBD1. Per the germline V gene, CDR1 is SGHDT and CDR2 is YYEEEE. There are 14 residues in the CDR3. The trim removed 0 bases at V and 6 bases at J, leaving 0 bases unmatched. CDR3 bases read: TGTGCCAGCAGCTTGGACAGGGGTAATTCACCC. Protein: CASSLDRGNSP. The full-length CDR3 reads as CASSLDRGNSPLHF.

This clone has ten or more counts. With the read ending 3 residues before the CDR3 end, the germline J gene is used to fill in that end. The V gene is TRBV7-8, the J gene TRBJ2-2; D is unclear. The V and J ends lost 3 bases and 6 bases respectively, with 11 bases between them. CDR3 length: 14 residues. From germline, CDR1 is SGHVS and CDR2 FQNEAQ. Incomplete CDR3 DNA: TGTGCCAGCAGCTTGGCGGCGGAGTCCGGGGAG. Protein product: CASSLAAESGE. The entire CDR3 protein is CASSLAAESGELFF.

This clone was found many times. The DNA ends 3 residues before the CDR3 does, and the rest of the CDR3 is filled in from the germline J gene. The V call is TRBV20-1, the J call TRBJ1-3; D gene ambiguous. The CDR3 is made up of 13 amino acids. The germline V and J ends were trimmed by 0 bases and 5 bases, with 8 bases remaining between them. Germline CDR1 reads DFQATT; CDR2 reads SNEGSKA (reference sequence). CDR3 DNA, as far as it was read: TGCAGTGCTAGAGATCTCGCGAGAAACACC. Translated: CSARDLARNT. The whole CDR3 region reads CSARDLARNTIYF.

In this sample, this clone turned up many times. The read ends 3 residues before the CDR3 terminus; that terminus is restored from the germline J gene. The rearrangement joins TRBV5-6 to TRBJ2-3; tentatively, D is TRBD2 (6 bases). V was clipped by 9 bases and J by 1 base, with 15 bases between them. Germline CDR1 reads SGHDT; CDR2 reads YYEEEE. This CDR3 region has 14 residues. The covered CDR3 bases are TGTGCCACTAGAGCGGGCCTCCGCACAGATACG. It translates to CATRAGLRTDT. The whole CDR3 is CATRAGLRTDTQYF.

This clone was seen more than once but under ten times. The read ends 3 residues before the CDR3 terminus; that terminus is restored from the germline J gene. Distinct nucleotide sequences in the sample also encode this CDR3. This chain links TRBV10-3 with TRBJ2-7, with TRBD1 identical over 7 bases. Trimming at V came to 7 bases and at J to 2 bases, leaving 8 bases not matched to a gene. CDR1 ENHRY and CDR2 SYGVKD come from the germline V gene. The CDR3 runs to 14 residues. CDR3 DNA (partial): TGTGCCATCATTTCAGACAGGGCGCCCTACGAG. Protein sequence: CAIISDRAPYE. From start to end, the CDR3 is CAIISDRAPYEQYF.

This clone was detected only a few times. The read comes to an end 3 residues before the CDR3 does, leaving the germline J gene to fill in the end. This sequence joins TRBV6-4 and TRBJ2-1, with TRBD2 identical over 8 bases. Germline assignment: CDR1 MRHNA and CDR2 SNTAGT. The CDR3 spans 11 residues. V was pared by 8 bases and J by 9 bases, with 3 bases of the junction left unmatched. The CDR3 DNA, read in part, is TGTGCCAGCCCACGGGGGGGTGAG. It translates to CASPRGGE. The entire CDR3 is CASPRGGEQFF.